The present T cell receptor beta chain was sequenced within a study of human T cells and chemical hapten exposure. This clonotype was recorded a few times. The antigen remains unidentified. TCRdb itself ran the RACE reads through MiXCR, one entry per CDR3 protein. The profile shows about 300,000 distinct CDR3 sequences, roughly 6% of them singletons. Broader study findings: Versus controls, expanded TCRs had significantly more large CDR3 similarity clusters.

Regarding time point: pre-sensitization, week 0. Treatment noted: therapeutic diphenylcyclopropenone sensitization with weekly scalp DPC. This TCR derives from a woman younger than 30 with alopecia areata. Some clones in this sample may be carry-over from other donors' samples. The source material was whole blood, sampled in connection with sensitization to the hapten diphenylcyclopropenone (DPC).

CDR3 amino acids: CASSPGQRRNVQPQHF. Written as DNA, the CDR3 is TGTGCCAGCAGCCCGGGACAGCGGCGAAACGTTCAGCCCCAGCATTTT. The chain joins TRBV5-5 to TRBJ1-5; 7 bases match TRBD1. There are 16 residues in the CDR3. Germline V gene data show CDR1 as SGHKS and CDR2 as YYEKEE (reference sequence). V was pared by 4 bases and J by 6 bases, with 13 bases of the junction left unmatched.